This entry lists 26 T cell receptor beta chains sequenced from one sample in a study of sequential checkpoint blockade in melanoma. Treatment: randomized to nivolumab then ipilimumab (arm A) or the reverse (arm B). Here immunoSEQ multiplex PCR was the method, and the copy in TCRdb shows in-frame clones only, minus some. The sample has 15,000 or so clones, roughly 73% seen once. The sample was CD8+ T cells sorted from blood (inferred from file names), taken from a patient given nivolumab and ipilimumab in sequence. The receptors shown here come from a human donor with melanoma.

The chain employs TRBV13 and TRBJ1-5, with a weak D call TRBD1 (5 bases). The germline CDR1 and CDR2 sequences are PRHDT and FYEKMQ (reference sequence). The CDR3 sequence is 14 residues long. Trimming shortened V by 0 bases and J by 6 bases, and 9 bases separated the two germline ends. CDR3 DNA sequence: TGTGCCAGCAGCTTAGGCCAGGGAGGTCAGCCCCAGCATTTT. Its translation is CASSLGQGGQPQHF. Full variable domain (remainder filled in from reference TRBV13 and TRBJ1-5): AAGVIQSPRHLIKEKRETATLKCYPIPRHDTVYWYQQGPGQDPQFLISFYEKMQSDKGSIPDRFSAQQFSDYHSELNMSSLELGDSALYFCASSLGQGGQPQHFGDGTRLSIL.

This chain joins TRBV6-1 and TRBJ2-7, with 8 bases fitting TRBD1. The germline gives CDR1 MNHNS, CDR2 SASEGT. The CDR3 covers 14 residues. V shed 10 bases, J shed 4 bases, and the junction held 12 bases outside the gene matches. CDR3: CAIQGQDLFYEQYF. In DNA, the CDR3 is TGTGCCATTCAGGGACAGGACCTTTTTTACGAGCAGTACTTC.

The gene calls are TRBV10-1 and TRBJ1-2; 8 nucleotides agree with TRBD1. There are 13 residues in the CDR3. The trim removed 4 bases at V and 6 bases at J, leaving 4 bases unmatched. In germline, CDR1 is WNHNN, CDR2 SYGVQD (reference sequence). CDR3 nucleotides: TGCGCCAGCAGTGGAACAGGGGGAAATGGCTACACCTTC. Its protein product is CASSGTGGNGYTF.

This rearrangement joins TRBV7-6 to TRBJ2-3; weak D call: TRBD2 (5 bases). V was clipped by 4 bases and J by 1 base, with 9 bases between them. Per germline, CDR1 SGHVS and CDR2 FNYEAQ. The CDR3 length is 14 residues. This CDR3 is CASSSLGGTDTQYF. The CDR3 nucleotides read TGTGCCAGCAGCTCCCTCGGGGGCACAGATACGCAGTATTTT. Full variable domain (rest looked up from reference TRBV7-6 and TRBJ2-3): GAGVSQSPRYKVTKRGQDVALRCDPISGHVSLYWYRQALGQGPEFLTYFNYEAQQDKSGLPNDRFSAERPEGSISTLTIQRTEQRDSAMYRCASSSLGGTDTQYFGPGTRLTVL.

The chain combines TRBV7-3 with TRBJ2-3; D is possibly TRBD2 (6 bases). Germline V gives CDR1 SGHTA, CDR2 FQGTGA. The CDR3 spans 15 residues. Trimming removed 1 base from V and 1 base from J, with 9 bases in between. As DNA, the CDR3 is TGTGCCAGCAGCTTAATACCGGGGGGCACAGATACGCAGTATTTT. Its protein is CASSLIPGGTDTQYF.

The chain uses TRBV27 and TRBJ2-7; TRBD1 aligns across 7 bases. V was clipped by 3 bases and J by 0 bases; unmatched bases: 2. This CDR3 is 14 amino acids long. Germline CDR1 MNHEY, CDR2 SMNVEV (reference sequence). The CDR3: CASSFRGHSYEQYF. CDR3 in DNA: TGTGCCAGCAGTTTTAGGGGGCACTCCTACGAGCAGTACTTC.

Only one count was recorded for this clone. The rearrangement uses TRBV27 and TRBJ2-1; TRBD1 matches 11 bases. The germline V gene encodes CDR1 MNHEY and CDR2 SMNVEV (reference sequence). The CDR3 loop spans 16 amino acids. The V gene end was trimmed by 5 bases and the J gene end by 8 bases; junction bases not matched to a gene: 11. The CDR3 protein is CASSPRTGGEGDEQFF. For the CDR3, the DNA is TGTGCCAGCAGTCCCCGGACAGGGGGCGAGGGGGATGAGCAGTTCTTC.

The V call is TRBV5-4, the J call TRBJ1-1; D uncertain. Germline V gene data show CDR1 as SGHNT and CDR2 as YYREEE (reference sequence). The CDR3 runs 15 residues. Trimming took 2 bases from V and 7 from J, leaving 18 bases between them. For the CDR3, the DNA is TGTGCCAGCAGCTTCCGGGGAGGTTATTTGGGTGAAGCTTTCTTT. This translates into CASSFRGGYLGEAFF.

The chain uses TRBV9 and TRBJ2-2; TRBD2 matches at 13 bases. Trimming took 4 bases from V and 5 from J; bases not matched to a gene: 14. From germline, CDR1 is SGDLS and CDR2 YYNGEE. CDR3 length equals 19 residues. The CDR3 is CASSQNNRLAGGRTGELFF. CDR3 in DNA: TGTGCCAGCAGCCAAAATAACCGACTAGCGGGGGGCCGTACCGGGGAGCTGTTTTTT.

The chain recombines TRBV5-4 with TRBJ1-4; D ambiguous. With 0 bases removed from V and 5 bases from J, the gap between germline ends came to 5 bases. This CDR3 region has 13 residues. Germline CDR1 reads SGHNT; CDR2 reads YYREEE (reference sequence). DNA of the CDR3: TGTGCCAGCAGCTTGGGGGAGAATGAAAAACTGTTTTTT. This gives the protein CASSLGENEKLFF. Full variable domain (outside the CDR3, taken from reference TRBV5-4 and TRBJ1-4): ETGVTQSPTHLIKTRGQQVTLRCSSQSGHNTVSWYQQALGQGPQFIFQYYREEENGRGNFPPRFSGLQFPNYSSELNVNALELDDSALYLCASSLGENEKLFFGSGTQLSVL.

The CDR3 DNA is TGTGCCATCAGGGATACAGGGGGCGAGCAGTACTTC. Its translation is CAIRDTGGEQYF. The V gene is TRBV10-3, the J gene TRBJ2-7; 8 nucleotides agree with TRBD1. Per the germline V gene, CDR1 is ENHRY and CDR2 is SYGVKD. CDR3 length: 12 residues. J gave up 6 bases and V 6 bases, and 4 bases lay outside the gene matches.

The CDR3 DNA reads as TGTGCCAGCAGCCTCACAGGGTACGAGCAGTACTTC. Translating it yields CASSLTGYEQYF. The chain couples TRBV5-6 to TRBJ2-7; TRBD1 is a possible D gene (6 bases). Trimming took 4 bases from V and 4 from J, leaving 9 bases between them. CDR1 and CDR2 (germline): SGHDT, YYEEEE. The CDR3 extends over 12 amino acids. The full variable domain, its missing parts supplied by reference TRBV5-6 and TRBJ2-7, is DAGVTQSPTHLIKTRGQQVTLRCSPKSGHDTVSWYQQALGQGPQFIFQYYEEEERQRGNFPDRFSGHQFPNYSSELNVNALLLGDSALYLCASSLTGYEQYFGPGTRLTVT.

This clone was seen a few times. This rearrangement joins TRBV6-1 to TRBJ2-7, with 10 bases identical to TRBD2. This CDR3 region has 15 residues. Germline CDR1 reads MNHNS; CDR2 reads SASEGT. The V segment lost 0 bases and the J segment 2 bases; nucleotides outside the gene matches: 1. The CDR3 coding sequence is TGTGCCAGCAGTGAAGCTAGCGGGGGGCCCTACGAGCAGTACGTC. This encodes CASSEASGGPYEQYV.

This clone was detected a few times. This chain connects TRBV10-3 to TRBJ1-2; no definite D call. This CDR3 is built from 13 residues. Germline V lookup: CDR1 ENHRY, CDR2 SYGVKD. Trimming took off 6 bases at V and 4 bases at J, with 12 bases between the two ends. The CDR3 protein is CAISSEELYGYTF. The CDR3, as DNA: TGTGCCATCAGCAGTGAGGAGCTCTATGGCTACACCTTC.

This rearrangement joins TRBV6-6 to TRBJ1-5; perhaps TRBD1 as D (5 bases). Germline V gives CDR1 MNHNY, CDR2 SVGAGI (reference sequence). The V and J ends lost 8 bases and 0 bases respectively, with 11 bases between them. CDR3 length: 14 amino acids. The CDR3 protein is CASWPGYSNQPQHF. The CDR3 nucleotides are TGTGCCAGCTGGCCAGGGTATAGCAATCAGCCCCAGCATTTT.

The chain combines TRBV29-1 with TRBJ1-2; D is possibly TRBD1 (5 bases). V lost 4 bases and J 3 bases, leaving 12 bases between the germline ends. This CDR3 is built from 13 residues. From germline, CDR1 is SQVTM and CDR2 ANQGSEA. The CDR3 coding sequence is TGCAGCGTTGGGGGCGGATACTACTATGGCTACACCTTC. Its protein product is CSVGGGYYYGYTF.

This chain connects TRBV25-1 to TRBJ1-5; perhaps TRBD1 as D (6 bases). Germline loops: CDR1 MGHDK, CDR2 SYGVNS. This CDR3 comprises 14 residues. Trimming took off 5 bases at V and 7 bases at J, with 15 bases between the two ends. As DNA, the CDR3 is TGTGCCAGCAGTCCACAGGGTTTGGGGCAGCCCCAGCATTTT. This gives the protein CASSPQGLGQPQHF.

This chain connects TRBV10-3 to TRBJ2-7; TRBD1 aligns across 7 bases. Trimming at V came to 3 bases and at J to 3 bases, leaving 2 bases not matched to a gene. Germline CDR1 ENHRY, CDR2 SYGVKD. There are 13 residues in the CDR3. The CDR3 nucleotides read TGTGCCATCAGTGAAGGACAGGTCTACGAGCAGTACGTC. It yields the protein CAISEGQVYEQYV.

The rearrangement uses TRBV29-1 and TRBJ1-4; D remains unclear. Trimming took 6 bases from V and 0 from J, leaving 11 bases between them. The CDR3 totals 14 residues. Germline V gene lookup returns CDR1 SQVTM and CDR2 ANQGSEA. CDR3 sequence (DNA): TGCAGCGTCCTTAGTCCTTCAACTAATGAAAAACTGTTTTTT. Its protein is CSVLSPSTNEKLFF.

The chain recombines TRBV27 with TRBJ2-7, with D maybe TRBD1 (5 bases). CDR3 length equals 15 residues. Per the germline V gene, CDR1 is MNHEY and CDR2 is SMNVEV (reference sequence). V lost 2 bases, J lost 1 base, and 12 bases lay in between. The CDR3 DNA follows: TGTGCCAGCAGTTTAACCCCAGGGTTTTCCTACGAGCAGTACTTC. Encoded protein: CASSLTPGFSYEQYF.

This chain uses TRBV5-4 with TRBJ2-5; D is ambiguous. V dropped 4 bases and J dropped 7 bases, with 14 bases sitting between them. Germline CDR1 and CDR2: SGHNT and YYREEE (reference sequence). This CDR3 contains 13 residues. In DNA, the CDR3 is TGTGCCAGCAGCGACGCAGAAGGAGCGACCCAGTACTTC. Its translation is CASSDAEGATQYF.

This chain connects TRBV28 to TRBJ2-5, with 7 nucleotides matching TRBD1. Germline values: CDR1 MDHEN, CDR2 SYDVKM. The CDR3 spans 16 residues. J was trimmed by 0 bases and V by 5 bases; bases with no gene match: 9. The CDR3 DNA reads TGTGCCAGCAGTCCCTTGGACAGGCCAAACCAAGAGACCCAGTACTTC. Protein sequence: CASSPLDRPNQETQYF.

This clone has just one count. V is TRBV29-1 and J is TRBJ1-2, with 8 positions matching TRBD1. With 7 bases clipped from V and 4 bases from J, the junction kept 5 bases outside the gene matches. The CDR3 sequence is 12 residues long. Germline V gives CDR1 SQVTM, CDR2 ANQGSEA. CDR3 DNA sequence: TGCAGCGCGGAACAGGGGGTCTATGGCTACACCTTC. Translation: CSAEQGVYGYTF.

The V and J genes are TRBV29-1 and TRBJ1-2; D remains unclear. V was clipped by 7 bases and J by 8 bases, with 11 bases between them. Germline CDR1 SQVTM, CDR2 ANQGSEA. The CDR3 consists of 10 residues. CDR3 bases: TGCAGCGCCCTGTTGAGGGGCTACACCTTC. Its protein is CSALLRGYTF. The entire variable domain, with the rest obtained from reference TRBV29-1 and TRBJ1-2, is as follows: SAVISQKPSRDICQRGTSLTIQCQVDSQVTMMFWYRQQPGQSLTLIATANQGSEATYESGFVIDKFPISRPNLTFSTLTVSNMSPEDSSIYLCSALLRGYTFGSGTRLTVV.

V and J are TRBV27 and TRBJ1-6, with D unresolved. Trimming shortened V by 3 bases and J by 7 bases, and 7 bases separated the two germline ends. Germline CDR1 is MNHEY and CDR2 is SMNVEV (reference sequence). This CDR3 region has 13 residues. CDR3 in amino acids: CASSFRGNSPLHF. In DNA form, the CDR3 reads TGTGCCAGCAGTTTTCGGGGAAATTCACCCCTCCACTTT.

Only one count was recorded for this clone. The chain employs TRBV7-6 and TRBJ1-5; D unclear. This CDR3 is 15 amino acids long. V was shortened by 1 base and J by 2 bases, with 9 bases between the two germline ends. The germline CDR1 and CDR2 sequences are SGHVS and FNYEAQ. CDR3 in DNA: TGTGCCAGCAGCTTAGGCGGCTTGGGCAATCAGCCCCAGCATTTT. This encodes CASSLGGLGNQPQHF. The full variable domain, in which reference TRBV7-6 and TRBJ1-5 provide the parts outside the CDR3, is GAGVSQSPRYKVTKRGQDVALRCDPISGHVSLYWYRQALGQGPEFLTYFNYEAQQDKSGLPNDRFSAERPEGSISTLTIQRTEQRDSAMYRCASSLGGLGNQPQHFGDGTRLSIL.